The entry below describes one TCR beta chain. The sample is drawn from a study of blood T cell repertoires in COVID-19. Across the study: Specimens from acute and convalescent COVID-19 originated in the United States, Italy and Spain.

This CDR3 has 14 amino acids. V shed 11 bases, J shed 3 bases, and the junction held 7 bases outside the gene matches. Germline V gene data show CDR1 as SNHLY and CDR2 as FYNNEI. Original handling: Amplification with reference gene primers provided the estimates of nucleated cell counts. Method: immunoSEQ multiplex PCR; TCRdb's copy keeps in-frame clones and lacks some. Clone size and the V and J calls come from that table; the DNA yielded D and trimming. The data contain around 99,000 clones, over 75% of them singletons. The clonotype comes from a woman in her 50s with acute or convalescent COVID-19. Sample: peripheral blood. V gene TRBV2 combines with J gene TRBJ2-6, with 7 bases fitting TRBD2. The CDR3 bases are TGTGCCGGAGCGGGGCTACGTGGGGCCAACGTCCTGACTTTC. It codes for CAGAGLRGANVLTF.